This TCR beta chain was captured by sequencing in a study of blood T cell repertoires in COVID-19. In the study's own analysis: The assay estimated nucleated cells by amplifying reference gene primers. Only in-frame clones appear in the TCRdb table, and some are missing; sequencing was by immunoSEQ multiplex PCR. V and J calls and clone size are as listed in that table; D and trimming were resolved from the DNA. The sample contains fewer than 25,000 clones, roughly 91% of which appear only once. Deletions cut 4 bases from V and 4 bases from J, with 10 bases between. The CDR3 has 14 residues. Germline V gene lookup returns CDR1 LNHNV and CDR2 YYDKDF (reference sequence). This clone was detected only once.

The sequenced sample consisted of peripheral blood. This TCR derives from a woman in her sixties with active COVID-19. The rearrangement joins TRBV15 to TRBJ2-2; D might be TRBD1 (6 bases). DNA for the CDR3: TGTGCCACCAGCAAACAGGGCAGCACCGGGGAGCTGTTTTTT. Encoded protein: CATSKQGSTGELFF.